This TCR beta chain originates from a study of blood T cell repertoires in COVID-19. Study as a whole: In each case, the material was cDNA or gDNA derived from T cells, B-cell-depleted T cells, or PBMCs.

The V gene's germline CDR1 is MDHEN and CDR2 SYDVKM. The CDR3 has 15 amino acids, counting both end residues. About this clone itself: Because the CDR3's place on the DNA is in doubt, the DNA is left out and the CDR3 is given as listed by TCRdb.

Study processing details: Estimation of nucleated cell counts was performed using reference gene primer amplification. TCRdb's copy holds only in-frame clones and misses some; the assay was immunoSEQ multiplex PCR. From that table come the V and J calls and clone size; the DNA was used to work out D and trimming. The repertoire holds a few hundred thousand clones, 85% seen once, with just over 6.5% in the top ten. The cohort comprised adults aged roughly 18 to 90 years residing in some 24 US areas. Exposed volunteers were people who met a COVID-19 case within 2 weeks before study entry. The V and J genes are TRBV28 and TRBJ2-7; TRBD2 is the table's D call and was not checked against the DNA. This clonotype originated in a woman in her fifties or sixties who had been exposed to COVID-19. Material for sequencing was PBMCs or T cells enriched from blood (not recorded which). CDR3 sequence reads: CASSRGADFRGEQYF.